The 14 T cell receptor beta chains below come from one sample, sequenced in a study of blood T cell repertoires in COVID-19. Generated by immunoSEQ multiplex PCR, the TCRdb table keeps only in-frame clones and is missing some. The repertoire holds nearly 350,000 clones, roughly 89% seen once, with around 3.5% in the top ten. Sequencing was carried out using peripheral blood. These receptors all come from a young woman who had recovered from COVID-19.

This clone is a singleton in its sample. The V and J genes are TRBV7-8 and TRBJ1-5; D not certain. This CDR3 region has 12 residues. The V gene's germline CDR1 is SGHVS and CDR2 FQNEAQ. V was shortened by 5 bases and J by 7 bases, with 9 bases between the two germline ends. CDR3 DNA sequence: TGTGCCAGCAGCCCACCCGCGCAGCCCCAGCATTTT. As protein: CASSPPAQPQHF.

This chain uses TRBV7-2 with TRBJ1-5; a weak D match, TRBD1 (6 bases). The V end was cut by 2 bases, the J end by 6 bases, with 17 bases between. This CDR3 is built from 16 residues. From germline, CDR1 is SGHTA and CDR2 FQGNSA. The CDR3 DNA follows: TGTGCCAGCAGCTTATCCGGGACACAAGAATTTCAGCCCCAGCATTTT. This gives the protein CASSLSGTQEFQPQHF.

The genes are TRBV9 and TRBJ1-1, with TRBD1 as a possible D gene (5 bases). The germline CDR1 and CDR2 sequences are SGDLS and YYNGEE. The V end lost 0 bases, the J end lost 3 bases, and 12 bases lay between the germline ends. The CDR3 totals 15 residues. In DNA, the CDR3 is TGTGCCAGCAGCGTAGGGGGGGAACTCTACACTGAAGCTTTCTTT. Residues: CASSVGGELYTEAFF.

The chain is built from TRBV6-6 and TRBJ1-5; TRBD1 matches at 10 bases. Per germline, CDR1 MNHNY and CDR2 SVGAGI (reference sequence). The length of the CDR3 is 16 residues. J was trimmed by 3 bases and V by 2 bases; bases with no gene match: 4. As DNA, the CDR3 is TGTGCCAGCAGTTACAGGGACAGGGGTCTCAATCAGCCCCAGCATTTT. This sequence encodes CASSYRDRGLNQPQHF.

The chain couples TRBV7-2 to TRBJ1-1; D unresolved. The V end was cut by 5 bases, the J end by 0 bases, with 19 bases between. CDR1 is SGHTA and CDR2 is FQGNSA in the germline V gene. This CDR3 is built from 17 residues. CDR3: CASSLSPRGGVNTEAFF. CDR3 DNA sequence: TGTGCCAGCAGCCTCTCCCCCCGTGGCGGAGTGAACACTGAAGCTTTCTTT.

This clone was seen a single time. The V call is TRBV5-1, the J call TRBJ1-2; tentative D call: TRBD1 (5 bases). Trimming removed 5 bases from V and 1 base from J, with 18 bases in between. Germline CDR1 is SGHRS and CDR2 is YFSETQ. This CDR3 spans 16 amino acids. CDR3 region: CASSNTGVALNYGYTF. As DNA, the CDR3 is TGCGCCAGCAGTAACACAGGCGTTGCCCTTAACTATGGCTACACCTTC.

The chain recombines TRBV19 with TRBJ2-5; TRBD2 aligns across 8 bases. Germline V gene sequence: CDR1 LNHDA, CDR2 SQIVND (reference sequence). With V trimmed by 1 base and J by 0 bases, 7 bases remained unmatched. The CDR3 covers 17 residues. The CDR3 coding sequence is TGTGCCAGTAGTATAGTCAGGGCTAGCGGGTACCAAGAGACCCAGTACTTC. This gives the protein CASSIVRASGYQETQYF. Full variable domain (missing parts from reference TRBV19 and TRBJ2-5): DGGITQSPKYLFRKEGQNVTLSCEQNLNHDAMYWYRQDPGQGLRLIYYSQIVNDFQKGDIAEGYSVSREKKESFPLTVTSAQKNPTAFYLCASSIVRASGYQETQYFGPGTRLLVL.

This CDR3 is CASSLSGPTAANEKLFF. CDR3 bases: TGTGCCAGCAGCTTGTCCGGTCCAACCGCGGCTAATGAAAAACTGTTTTTT. V and J are TRBV5-6 and TRBJ1-4; D not resolved. V lost 1 base and J 3 bases, leaving 16 bases between the germline ends. Germline loops: CDR1 SGHDT, CDR2 YYEEEE. This CDR3 has 17 residues.

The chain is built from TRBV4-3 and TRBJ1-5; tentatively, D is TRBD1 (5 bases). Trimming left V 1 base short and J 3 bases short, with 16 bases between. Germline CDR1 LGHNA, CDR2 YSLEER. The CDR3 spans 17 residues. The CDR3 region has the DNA TGCGCCAGCAGCCAAGTGCGGGGGGTATACTTCAATCAGCCCCAGCATTTT. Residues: CASSQVRGVYFNQPQHF.

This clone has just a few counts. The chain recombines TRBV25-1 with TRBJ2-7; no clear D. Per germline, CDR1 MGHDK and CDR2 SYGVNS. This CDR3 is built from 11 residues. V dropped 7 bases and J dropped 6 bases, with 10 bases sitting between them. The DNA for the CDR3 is TGTGCCAGCAAGCGTGGTGGCGAGCAGTACGTC. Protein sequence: CASKRGGEQYV.

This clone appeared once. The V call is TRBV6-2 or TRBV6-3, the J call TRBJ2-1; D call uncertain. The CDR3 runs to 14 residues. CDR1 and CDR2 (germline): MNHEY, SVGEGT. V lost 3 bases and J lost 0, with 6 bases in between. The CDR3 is CASSYGPSYNEQFF. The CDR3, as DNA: TGTGCCAGCAGTTATGGCCCCTCCTACAATGAGCAGTTCTTC.

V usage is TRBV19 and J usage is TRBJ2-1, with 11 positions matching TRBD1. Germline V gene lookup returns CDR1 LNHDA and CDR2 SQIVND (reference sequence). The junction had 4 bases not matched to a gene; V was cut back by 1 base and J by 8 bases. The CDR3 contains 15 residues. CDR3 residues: CASSIGTGGSDEQFF. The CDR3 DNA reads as TGTGCCAGTAGTATAGGGACAGGGGGCTCCGATGAGCAGTTCTTC. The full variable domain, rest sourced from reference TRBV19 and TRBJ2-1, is DGGITQSPKYLFRKEGQNVTLSCEQNLNHDAMYWYRQDPGQGLRLIYYSQIVNDFQKGDIAEGYSVSREKKESFPLTVTSAQKNPTAFYLCASSIGTGGSDEQFFGPGTRLTVL.

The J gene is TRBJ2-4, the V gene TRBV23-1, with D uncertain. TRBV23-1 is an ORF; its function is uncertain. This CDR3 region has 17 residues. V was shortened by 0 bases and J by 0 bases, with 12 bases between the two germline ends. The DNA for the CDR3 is TGCGCCAGCAGTCAATCTGAAAGTCGGTTAGCCAAAAACATTCAGTACTTC. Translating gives CASSQSESRLAKNIQYF.

CDR3 protein: CASSLAATSVTDTQYF. DNA of the CDR3: TGCGCCAGCAGCCTGGCCGCGACTAGCGTCACAGATACGCAGTATTTT. V usage is TRBV5-1 and J usage is TRBJ2-3; 8 positions agree with TRBD2. CDR3 length: 16 residues. Trimming took 4 bases from V and 2 from J; bases not matched to a gene: 9. Germline CDR1 SGHRS, CDR2 YFSETQ.